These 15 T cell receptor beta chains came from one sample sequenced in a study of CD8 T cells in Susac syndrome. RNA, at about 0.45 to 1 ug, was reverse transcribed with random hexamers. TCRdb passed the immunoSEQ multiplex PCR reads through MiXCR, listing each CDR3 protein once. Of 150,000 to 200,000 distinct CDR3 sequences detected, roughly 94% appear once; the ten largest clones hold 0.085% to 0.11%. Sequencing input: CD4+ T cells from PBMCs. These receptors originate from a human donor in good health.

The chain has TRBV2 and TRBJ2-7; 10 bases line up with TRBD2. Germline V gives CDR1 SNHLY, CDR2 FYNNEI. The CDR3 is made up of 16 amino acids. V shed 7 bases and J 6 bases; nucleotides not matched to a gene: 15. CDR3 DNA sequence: TGTGCCAGCACGCGTCAGGCTAGCGGGAGTGCTGGCGAGCAGTACTTC. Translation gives CASTRQASGSAGEQYF.

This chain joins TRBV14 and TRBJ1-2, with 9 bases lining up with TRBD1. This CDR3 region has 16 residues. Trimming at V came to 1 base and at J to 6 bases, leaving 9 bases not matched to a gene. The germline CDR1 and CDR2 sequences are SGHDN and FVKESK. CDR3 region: CASSQAGTGNRNGYTF. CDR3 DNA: TGTGCCAGCAGCCAAGCCGGGACAGGGAACCGGAATGGCTACACCTTC.

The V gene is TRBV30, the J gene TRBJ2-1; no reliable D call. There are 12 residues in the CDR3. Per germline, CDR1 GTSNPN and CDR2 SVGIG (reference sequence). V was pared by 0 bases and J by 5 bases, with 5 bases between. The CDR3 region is CAWSVSHNEQFF. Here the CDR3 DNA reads TGTGCCTGGAGTGTCTCGCACAATGAGCAGTTCTTC.

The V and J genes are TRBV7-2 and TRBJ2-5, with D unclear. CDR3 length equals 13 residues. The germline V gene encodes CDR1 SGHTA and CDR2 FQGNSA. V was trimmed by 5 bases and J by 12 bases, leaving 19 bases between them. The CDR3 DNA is TGTGCCAGCAGCCCCTTTTCCGTCCTCCCGAAGTACTTC. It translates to CASSPFSVLPKYF.

The CDR3 protein is CRIDGRGSEKLFF. CDR3 in DNA: TGCAGAATAGACGGCAGGGGATCTGAAAAACTGTTTTTT. This chain joins TRBV20-1 and TRBJ1-4, with D tentatively TRBD1 (6 bases). CDR3 length: 13 residues. The germline V gene has CDR1 DFQATT and CDR2 SNEGSKA (reference sequence).

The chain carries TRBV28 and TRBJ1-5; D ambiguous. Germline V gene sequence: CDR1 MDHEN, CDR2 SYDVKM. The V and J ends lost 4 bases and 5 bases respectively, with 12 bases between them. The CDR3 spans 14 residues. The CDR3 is CASSSGRGYQPQHF. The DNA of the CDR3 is TGTGCCAGCAGTTCCGGACGGGGATATCAGCCCCAGCATTTT.

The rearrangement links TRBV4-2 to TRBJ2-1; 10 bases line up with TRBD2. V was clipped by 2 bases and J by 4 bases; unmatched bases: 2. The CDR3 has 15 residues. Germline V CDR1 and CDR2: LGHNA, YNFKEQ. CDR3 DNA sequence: TGTGCCAGCAGCCAAATAGCGGGAGGATACAATGAGCAGTTCTTC. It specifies CASSQIAGGYNEQFF.

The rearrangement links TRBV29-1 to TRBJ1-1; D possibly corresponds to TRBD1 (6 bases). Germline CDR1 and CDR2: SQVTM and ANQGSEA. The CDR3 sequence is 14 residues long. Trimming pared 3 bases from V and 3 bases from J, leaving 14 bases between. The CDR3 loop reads CSVDSGALDTEAFF. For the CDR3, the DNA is TGCAGCGTTGATTCGGGGGCGTTGGACACTGAAGCTTTCTTT.

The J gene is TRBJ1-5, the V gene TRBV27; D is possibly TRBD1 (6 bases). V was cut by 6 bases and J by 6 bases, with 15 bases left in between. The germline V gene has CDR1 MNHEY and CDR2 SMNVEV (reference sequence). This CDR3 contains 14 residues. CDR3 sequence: CASRTQGSSQPQHF. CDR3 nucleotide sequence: TGTGCCAGCAGGACACAGGGTTCCAGTCAGCCCCAGCATTTT.

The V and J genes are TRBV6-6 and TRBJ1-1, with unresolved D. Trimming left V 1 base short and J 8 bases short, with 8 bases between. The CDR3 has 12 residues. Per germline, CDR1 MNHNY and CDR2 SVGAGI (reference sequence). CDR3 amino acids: CASSYWEAEAFF. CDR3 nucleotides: TGTGCCAGCAGTTACTGGGAGGCCGAAGCTTTCTTT.

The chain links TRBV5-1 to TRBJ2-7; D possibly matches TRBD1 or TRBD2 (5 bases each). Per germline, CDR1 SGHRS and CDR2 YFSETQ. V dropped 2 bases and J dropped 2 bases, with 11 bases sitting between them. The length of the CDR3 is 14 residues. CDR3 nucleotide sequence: TGCGCCAGCAGCTTAACGGGGCTCGCCTACGAGCAGTACTTC. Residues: CASSLTGLAYEQYF. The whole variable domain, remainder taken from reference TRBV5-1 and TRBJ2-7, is KAGVTQTPRYLIKTRGQQVTLSCSPISGHRSVSWYQQTPGQGLQFLFEYFSETQRNKGNFPGRFSGRQFSNSRSEMNVSTLELGDSALYLCASSLTGLAYEQYFGPGTRLTVT.

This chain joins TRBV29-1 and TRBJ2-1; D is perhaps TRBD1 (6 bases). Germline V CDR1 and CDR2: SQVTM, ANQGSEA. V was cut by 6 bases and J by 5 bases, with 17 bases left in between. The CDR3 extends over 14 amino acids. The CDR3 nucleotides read TGCAGCGTCCAGGGGTGGGAGTCAGACAATGAGCAGTTCTTC. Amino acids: CSVQGWESDNEQFF.

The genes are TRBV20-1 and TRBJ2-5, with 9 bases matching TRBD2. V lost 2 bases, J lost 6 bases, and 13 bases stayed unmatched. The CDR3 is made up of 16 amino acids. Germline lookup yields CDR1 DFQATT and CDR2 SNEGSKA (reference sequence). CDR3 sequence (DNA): TGCAGTGCTAGACGGCGGGGTAGCGGGAGCAGGCAGACCCAGTACTTC. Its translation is CSARRRGSGSRQTQYF.

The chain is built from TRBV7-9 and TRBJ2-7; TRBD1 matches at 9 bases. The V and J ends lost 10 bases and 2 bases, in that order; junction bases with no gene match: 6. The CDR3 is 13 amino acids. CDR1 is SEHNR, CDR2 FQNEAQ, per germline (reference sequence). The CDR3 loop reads CATEGDRAYEQYF. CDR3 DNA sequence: TGTGCCACGGAGGGGGACAGGGCCTACGAGCAGTACTTC.

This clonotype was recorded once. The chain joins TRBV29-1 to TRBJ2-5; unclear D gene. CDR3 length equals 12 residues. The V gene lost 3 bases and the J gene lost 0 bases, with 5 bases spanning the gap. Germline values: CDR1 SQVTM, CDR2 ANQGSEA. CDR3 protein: CSVDWNQETQYF. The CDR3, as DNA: TGCAGCGTTGACTGGAACCAAGAGACCCAGTACTTC.